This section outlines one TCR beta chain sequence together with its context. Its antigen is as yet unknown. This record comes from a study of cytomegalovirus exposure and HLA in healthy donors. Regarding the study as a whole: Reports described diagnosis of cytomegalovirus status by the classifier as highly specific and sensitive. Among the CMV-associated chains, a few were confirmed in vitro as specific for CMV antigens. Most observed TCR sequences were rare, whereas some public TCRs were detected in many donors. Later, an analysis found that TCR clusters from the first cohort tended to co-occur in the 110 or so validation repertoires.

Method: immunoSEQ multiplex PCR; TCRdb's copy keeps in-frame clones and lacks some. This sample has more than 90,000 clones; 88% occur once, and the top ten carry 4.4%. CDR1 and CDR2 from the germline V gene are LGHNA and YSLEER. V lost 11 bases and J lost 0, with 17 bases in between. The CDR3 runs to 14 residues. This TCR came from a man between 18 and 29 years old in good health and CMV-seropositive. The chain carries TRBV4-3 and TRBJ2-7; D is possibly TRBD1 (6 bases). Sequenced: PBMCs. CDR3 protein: CAGTRGPASYEQYF. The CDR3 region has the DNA TGCGCCGGCACCAGGGGTCCTGCCTCCTACGAGCAGTACTTC.